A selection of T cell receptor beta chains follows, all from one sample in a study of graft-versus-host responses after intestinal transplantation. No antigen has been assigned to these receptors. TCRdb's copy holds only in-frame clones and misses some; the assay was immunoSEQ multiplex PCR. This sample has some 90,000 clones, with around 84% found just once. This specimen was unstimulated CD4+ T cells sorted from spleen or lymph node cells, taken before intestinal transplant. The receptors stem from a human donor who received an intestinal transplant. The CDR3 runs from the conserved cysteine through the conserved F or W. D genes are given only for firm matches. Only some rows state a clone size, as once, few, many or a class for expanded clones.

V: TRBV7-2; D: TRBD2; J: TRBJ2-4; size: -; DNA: TGTGCCAGCAGCCAGGGACTAGAAAACATTCAGTACTTC; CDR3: CASSQGLENIQYF
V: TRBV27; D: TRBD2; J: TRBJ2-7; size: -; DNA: TGTGCCAGCAGTTTCCTAGCGGGGGGCTACGAGCAGTACTTC; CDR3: CASSFLAGGYEQYF
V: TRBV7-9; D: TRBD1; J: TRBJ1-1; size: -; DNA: TGTGCCAGCAGCGAAGCAGGGGGTTTCACTGAAGCTTTCTTT; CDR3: CASSEAGGFTEAFF
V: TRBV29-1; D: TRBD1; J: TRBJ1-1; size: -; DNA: TGCAGCGTTGAAGATGAAAGAACAGGGGGCACTGAAGCTTTCTTT; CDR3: CSVEDERTGGTEAFF
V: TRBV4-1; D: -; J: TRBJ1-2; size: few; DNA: TGCGCCAGCAGCCTGACTGTCGGAGGCTATGGCTACACCTTC; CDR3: CASSLTVGGYGYTF
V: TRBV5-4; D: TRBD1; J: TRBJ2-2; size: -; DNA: TGTGCCAGCAGTCGCGCTCAGGGGGCTGGCACCGGGGAGCTGTTTTTT; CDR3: CASSRAQGAGTGELFF
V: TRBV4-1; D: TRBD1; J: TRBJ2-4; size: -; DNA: TGCGCCAGCAGCCGGGGACAGGAAAACATTCAGTACTTC; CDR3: CASSRGQENIQYF
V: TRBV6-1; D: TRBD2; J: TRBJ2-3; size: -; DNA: TGTGCCAGCAGTGAATGGCCGGGAGCGGGGACAGATACGCAGTATTTT; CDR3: CASSEWPGAGTDTQYF
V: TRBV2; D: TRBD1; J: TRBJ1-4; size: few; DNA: TGTGCCAGCAGTAAGGACAGGGGGCGGTCAGAACTGTTTTTT; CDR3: CASSKDRGRSELFF
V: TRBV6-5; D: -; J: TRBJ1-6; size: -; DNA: TGTGCCAGCAGCGTACGGGGGTGGGATTCACCCCTCCACTTT; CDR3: CASSVRGWDSPLHF
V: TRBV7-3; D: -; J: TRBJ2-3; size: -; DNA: TGTGCCAGCAGCTTAGAGGGAGTGGATACGCAGTATTTT; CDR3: CASSLEGVDTQYF
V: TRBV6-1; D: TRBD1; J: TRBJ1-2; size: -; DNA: TGTGCCAGCAGTGAAAGGGGGACAGTTTATGGCTACACCTTC; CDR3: CASSERGTVYGYTF
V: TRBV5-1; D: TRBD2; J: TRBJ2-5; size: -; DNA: TGCGCCAGCAGCTTTAGCGGGGGGGCCGTGGAGACCCAGTACTTC; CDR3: CASSFSGGAVETQYF
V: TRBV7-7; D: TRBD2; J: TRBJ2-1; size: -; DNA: TGTGCTAGCAGTGTAGCGGGAGGGCCTTACAATGAGCAGTTCTTC; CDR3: CASSVAGGPYNEQFF
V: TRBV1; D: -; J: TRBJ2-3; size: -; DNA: TGCACCAGCAGCCAAGACCTTCGACTAGCGGGAGTTCCCCCTAGCACAGATACGCAGTATTTT; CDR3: CTSSQDLRLAGVPPSTDTQYF
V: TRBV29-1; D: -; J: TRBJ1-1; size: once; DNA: TGCAGCGTTGAAGATGATACAATCATGAACACTGAAGCTTTCTTT; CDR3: CSVEDDTIMNTEAFF
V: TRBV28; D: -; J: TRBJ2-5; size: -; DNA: TGTGCCAGCAGCCTTAAATATCGGACCCAGTACTTC; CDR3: CASSLKYRTQYF
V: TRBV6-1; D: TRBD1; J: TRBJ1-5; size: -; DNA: TGTGCCAGCAGTGACGACAGGGAAAATCAGCCCCAGCATTTT; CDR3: CASSDDRENQPQHF
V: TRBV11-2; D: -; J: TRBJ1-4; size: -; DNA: TGTGCCAGCAGCACCGGGAGAGAGGAAAAACTGTTTTTT; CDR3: CASSTGREEKLFF
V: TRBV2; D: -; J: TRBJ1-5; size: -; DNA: TGTGCCAGCAGTCAGGACAGCGGAAATCAGCCCCAGCATTTT; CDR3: CASSQDSGNQPQHF
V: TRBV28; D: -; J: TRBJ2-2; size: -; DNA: TGTGCCAGCAGAAAAGGTTGGGACTGGCTACAACGTAACACCGGGGAGCTGTTTTTT; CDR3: CASRKGWDWLQRNTGELFF
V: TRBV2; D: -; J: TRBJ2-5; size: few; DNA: TGTGCCAGCAGTGACGGTCAAGAGACCCAGTACTTC; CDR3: CASSDGQETQYF
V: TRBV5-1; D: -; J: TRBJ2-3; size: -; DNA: TGCGCCAGCAGCTTGGCACCTAACACAGATACGCAGTATTTT; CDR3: CASSLAPNTDTQYF
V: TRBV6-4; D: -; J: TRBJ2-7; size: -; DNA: TGTGCCAGCAGTGACCGTTACGAGCAGTACTTC; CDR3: CASSDRYEQYF
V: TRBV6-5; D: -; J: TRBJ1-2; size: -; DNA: TGTGCCAGCACCCCGACATGGGCCTATGGCTACACCTTC; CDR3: CASTPTWAYGYTF
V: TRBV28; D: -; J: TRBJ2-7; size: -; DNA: TGTGCCATTCTAGGGCAGGGATCATACGAGCAGTACTTC; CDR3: CAILGQGSYEQYF
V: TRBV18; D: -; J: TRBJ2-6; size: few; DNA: TGTGCCAGCTCACCTGACATTGGAGGGGCCAACGTCCTGACTTTC; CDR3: CASSPDIGGANVLTF
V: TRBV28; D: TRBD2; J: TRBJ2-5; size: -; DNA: TGTGCCAGCCTCACTAAGACTAGCGGGACCCAGTACTTC; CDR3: CASLTKTSGTQYF